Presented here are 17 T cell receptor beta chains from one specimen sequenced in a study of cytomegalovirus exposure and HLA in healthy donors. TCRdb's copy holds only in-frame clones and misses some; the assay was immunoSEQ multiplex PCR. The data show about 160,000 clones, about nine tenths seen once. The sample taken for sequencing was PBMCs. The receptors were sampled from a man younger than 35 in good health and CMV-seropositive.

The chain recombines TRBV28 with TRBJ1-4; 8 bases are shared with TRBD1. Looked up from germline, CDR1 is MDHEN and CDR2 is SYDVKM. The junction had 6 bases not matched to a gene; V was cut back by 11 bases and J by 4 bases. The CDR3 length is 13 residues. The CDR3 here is CAWGTGHNEKLFF. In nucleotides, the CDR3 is TGTGCCTGGGGGACAGGCCATAATGAAAAACTGTTTTTT.

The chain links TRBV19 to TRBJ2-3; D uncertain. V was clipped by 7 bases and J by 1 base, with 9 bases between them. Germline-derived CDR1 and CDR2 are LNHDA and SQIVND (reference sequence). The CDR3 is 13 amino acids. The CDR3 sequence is CASTGSGTDTQYF. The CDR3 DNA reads TGTGCCAGTACCGGTTCCGGCACAGATACGCAGTATTTT.

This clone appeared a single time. The CDR3 spells CASGLPTLRRPGQLYEQYF. The CDR3 DNA reads TGTGCTAGTGGTTTGCCCACGTTGAGAAGGCCGGGACAGCTCTACGAGCAGTACTTC. The V gene is TRBV12-5, the J gene TRBJ2-7; 7 nucleotides line up with TRBD1. After removal of 2 bases from V and 3 bases from J, the junction contained 19 bases not matched to a gene. The V gene's germline CDR1 is LGHNT and CDR2 FRNRAP. The CDR3 is 19 residues long.

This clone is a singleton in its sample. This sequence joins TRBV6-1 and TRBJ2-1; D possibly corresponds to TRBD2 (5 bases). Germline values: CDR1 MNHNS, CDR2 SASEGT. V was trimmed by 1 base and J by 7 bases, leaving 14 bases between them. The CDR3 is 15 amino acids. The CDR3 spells CASSEGVSGRNEQFF. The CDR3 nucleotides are TGTGCCAGCAGTGAAGGGGTGAGCGGTAGGAATGAGCAGTTCTTC.

The DNA for the CDR3 is TGTGCCAGTAGTGGGGCTAGCGGGAGGGAGCAGTTCTTC. Translation gives CASSGASGREQFF. The chain uses TRBV19 and TRBJ2-1; 11 nucleotides align to TRBD2. Germline lookup yields CDR1 LNHDA and CDR2 SQIVND (reference sequence). V lost 5 bases and J lost 10; bases outside the gene matches: 4. CDR3 length: 13 amino acids.

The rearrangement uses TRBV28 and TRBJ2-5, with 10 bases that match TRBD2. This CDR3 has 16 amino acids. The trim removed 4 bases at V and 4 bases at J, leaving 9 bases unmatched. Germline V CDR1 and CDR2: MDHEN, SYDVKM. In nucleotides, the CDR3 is TGTGCCAGCAGTTCTGTAGCGGGAGGTTTTGGAGAGACCCAGTACTTC. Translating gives CASSSVAGGFGETQYF.

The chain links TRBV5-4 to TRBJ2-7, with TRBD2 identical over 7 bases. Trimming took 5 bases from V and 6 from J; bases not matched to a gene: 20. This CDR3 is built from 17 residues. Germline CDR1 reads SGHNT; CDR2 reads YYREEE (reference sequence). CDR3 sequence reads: CASRGGGAGLPPTEQYF. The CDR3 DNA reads TGTGCCAGCAGGGGGGGTGGAGCGGGACTTCCCCCCACCGAGCAGTACTTC.

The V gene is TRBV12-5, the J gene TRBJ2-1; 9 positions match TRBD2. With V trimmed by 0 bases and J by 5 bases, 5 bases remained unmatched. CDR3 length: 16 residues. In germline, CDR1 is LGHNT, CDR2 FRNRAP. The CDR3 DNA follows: TGTGCTAGTGGTTTGGTACATGCGGGAGGGGACAATGAGCAGTTCTTC. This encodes CASGLVHAGGDNEQFF.

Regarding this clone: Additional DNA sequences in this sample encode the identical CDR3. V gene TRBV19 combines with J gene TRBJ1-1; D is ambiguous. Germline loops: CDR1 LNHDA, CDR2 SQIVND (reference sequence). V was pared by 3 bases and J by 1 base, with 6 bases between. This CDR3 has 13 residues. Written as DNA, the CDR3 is TGTGCCAGTAGTATTACAGAGAACACTGAAGCTTTCTTT. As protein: CASSITENTEAFF.

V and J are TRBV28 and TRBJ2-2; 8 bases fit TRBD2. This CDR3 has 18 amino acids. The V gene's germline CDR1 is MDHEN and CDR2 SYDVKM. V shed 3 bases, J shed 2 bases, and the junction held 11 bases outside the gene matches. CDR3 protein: CASSFDPVAGGNTGELFF. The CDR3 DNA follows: TGTGCCAGCAGTTTCGATCCCGTCGCGGGAGGTAACACCGGGGAGCTGTTTTTT.

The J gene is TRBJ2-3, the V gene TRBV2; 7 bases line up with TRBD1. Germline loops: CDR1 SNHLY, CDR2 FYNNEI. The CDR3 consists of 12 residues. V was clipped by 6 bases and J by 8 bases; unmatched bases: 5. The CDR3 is CASRAGQVTQYF. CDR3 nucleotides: TGTGCCAGCAGGGCAGGACAGGTTACGCAGTATTTT.

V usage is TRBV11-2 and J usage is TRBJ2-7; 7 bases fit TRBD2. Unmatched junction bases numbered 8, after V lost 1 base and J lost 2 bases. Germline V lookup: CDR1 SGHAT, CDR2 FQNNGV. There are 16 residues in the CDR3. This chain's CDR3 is CASSLVTAGAAYEQYF. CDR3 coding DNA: TGTGCCAGCAGCTTAGTAACCGCGGGAGCGGCCTACGAGCAGTACTTC.

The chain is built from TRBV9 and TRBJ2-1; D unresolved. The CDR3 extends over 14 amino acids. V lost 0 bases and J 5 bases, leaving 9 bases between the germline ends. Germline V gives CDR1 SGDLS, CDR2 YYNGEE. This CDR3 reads CASSVVSDDNEQFF. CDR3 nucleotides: TGTGCCAGCAGCGTAGTAAGCGACGACAATGAGCAGTTCTTC.

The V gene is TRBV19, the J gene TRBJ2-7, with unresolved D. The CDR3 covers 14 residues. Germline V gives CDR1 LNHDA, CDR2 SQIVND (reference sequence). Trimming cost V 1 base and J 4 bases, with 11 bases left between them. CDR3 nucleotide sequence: TGTGCCAGTAGTATAGGCCTAACAGCTTACGAGCAGTACTTC. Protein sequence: CASSIGLTAYEQYF.

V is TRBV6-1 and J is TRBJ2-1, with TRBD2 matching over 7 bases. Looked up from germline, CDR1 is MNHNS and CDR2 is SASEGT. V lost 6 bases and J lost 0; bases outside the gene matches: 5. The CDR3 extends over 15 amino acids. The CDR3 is CASSREGRSYNEQFF. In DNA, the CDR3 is TGTGCCAGCAGCAGGGAGGGTCGCTCCTACAATGAGCAGTTCTTC.

The CDR3, as DNA: TGCGCCAGCAGCTTAAGACCAGGGGTGGATCAGCCCCAGCATTTT. It specifies CASSLRPGVDQPQHF. The V call is TRBV5-1, the J call TRBJ1-5, with D possibly being TRBD1 (6 bases). From germline, CDR1 is SGHRS and CDR2 YFSETQ. CDR3 length: 15 amino acids. With 2 bases removed from V and 5 bases from J, the gap between germline ends came to 14 bases.

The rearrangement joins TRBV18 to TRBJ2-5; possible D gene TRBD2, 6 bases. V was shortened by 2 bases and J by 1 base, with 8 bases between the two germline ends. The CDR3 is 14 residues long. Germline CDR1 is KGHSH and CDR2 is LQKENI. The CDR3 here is CASSPFGGQETQYF. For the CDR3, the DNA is TGTGCCAGCTCACCATTCGGGGGCCAAGAGACCCAGTACTTC.